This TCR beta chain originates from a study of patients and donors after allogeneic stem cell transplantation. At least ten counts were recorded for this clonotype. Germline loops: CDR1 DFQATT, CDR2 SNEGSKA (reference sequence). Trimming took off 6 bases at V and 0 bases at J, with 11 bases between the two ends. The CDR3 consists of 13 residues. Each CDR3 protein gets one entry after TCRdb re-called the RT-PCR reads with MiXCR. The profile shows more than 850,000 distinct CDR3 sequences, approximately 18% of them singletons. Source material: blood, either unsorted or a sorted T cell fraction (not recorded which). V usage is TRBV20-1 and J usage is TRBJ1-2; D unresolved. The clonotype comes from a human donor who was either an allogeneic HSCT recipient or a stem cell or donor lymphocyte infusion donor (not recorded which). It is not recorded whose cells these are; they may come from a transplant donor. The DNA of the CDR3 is TGCAGTGCAAGGTCCCCATCTAACTATGGCTACACCTTC. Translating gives CSARSPSNYGYTF.